The clone carrying this T cell receptor beta chain was recorded many times. The antigen remains unidentified. Treatment described: skin biopsy from PPD injection site in Mantoux-positive individual. TCR cDNA received a 3' ligated oligonucleotide that carried a UMI. Individuals with a positive Mantoux test gave biopsies from PPD-injected skin. Input was about 1 to 1,100 ng of DNase-treated total RNA without cell sorting. The data were taken from a study of naive and memory T cell subsets. Findings of the study overall: More TCRs at tuberculin sites were read as hypersensitivity T cell infiltration.

There are 16 residues in the CDR3. V shed 4 bases and J 8 bases; nucleotides not matched to a gene: 11. CDR1 is SGHKS, CDR2 YYEKEE, per germline (reference sequence). Four PCR rounds used nested alpha and beta constant region primers plus the SP2 primer. Each CDR3 protein is one row after TCRdb ran MiXCR on the UMI-ligation and nested PCR reads. The sample includes 30,000 to 35,000 distinct CDR3 sequences, 6.5% to 8% of them seen just once. The chain recombines TRBV5-5 with TRBJ2-2, with 10 bases that match TRBD1. Source: skin, taken from a tuberculin skin test site. The clonotype originates from an adult in good health. CDR3 amino acids: CASSLRDRGLTGELFF. Written as DNA, the CDR3 is TGTGCCAGCAGCCTCCGGGACAGGGGATTAACAGGGGAGCTGTTTTTT.